The 21 T cell receptor beta chains presented below share a single source sample, sequenced in a study of T cells in Graves' hyperthyroidism and ophthalmopathy. It was RNA transcripts that yielded the amplified TCR beta CDR3 regions. The HTBI primer set drove a first-round RT-PCR of the TCR CDR3. TCRdb passed the multiplex PCR reads through MiXCR, listing each CDR3 protein once. The repertoire holds 560,000 or so distinct CDR3 sequences, 15% to 20% seen once, with around 50% in the top ten. The specimen was blood. The receptors come from a man aged 35 to 55 with Graves' ophthalmopathy.

The V gene is TRBV20-1, the J gene TRBJ2-7; TRBD2 matches 8 bases. Trimming at V came to 4 bases and at J to 3 bases, leaving 5 bases not matched to a gene. This CDR3 has 13 residues. The germline V gene encodes CDR1 DFQATT and CDR2 SNEGSKA (reference sequence). CDR3 sequence: CSATPGGGYEQYF. The CDR3 bases are TGCAGTGCTACTCCCGGGGGGGGCTACGAGCAGTACTTC.

This clonotype has a count of ten or more. The V call is TRBV20-1, the J call TRBJ2-4; 11 bases are shared with TRBD2. Per the germline V gene, CDR1 is DFQATT and CDR2 is SNEGSKA (reference sequence). J lost 3 bases, V lost 2 bases, and 9 bases had no gene match. The CDR3 length is 17 residues. CDR3 sequence reads: CSARPPGLADDKNIQYF. CDR3 nucleotides: TGCAGTGCTAGACCGCCGGGACTAGCGGACGACAAAAACATTCAGTACTTC.

V is TRBV2 and J is TRBJ2-5; no reliable D call. CDR3 length: 13 residues. The V gene's germline CDR1 is SNHLY and CDR2 FYNNEI. V was trimmed by 6 bases and J by 7 bases, leaving 15 bases between them. CDR3 protein: CASSLARPGTQYF. The DNA for the CDR3 is TGTGCCAGCAGCTTGGCTCGGCCGGGGACCCAGTACTTC.

This clonotype was seen at least ten times. The chain couples TRBV30 to TRBJ1-1, with D perhaps matching TRBD1 (6 bases). Trimming took off 2 bases at V and 8 bases at J, with 18 bases between the two ends. The CDR3 consists of 14 residues. Germline assignment: CDR1 GTSNPN and CDR2 SVGIG (reference sequence). CDR3 coding DNA: TGTGCCTGGAGTCGAAACCTACAGGGTCGAGAAGCTTTCTTT. Encoded protein: CAWSRNLQGREAFF.

This clonotype was picked up a small number of times. This chain links TRBV5-5 with TRBJ2-2; the D gene is possibly TRBD1 (5 bases). CDR3 size: 15 residues. Trimming left V 0 bases short and J 3 bases short, with 9 bases between. Germline V CDR1 and CDR2: SGHKS, YYEKEE (reference sequence). The CDR3 nucleotides read TGTGCCAGCAGCTTGGTCGCAGGGCACACCGGGGAGCTGTTTTTT. It encodes CASSLVAGHTGELFF.

This clonotype was counted at least ten times. V is TRBV2 and J is TRBJ2-7, with 8 bases that match TRBD1. V shed 6 bases and J 6 bases; nucleotides not matched to a gene: 7. This CDR3 region has 13 residues. Germline CDR1 is SNHLY and CDR2 is FYNNEI. The CDR3 DNA is TGTGCCAGCAGCCCCGGGACAGGCGTCGAGCAGTACTTC. Protein sequence: CASSPGTGVEQYF.

V gene TRBV30 combines with J gene TRBJ2-3, with D possibly TRBD1 on 5 matching bases. This CDR3 comprises 13 residues. Trimming left V 3 bases short and J 6 bases short, with 13 bases between. CDR1 GTSNPN and CDR2 SVGIG come from the germline V gene (reference sequence). This chain's CDR3 is CAWRPQGADTQYF. For the CDR3, the DNA is TGTGCCTGGAGACCCCAGGGTGCGGATACGCAGTATTTT.

There are a few counts of this clonotype. This chain joins TRBV25-1 and TRBJ2-3; 9 bases agree with TRBD2. Losses at the gene ends were 2 bases for V and 6 bases for J; bases not matched to a gene: 9. The CDR3 extends over 16 amino acids. The V gene's germline CDR1 is MGHDK and CDR2 SYGVNS. The CDR3 loop is CASSELVAGAFDTQYF. CDR3 nucleotides: TGTGCCAGCAGTGAACTGGTAGCGGGAGCATTCGATACGCAGTATTTT.

The chain combines TRBV29-1 with TRBJ2-3; a weak D match, TRBD2 (7 bases). The CDR3 runs to 14 residues. V lost 3 bases and J 2 bases, leaving 12 bases between the germline ends. Germline CDR1 SQVTM, CDR2 ANQGSEA. The CDR3 coding sequence is TGCAGCGTTGAGTACGGGGGGCCCACAGATACGCAGTATTTT. This gives the protein CSVEYGGPTDTQYF.

This clonotype was seen more than once but under ten times. This chain uses TRBV9 with TRBJ1-6; tentatively, D is TRBD1 (5 bases). CDR1 SGDLS and CDR2 YYNGEE come from the germline V gene. Trimming removed 4 bases from V and 7 bases from J, with 18 bases in between. CDR3 length equals 16 residues. The CDR3: CASSPQGGEANSPLHF. The CDR3 DNA is TGTGCCAGCAGCCCCCAAGGAGGGGAGGCGAATTCACCCCTCCACTTT.

A word on this clonotype: A much larger clone differs from this one at a single base, so this may be a read error. This rearrangement joins TRBV7-6 to TRBJ2-5, with 14 bases aligning to TRBD2. After removal of 5 bases from V and 7 bases from J, the junction contained 9 bases not matched to a gene. Looked up from germline, CDR1 is SGHVS and CDR2 is FNYEAQ. The length of the CDR3 is 16 residues. Written as DNA, the CDR3 is TGTGCCAGCAGCCTCAGAGGGACTAGCGGGAGAGGGACCCAGTACTTC. Amino acids: CASSLRGTSGRGTQYF.

The chain combines TRBV5-1 with TRBJ2-5; 7 nucleotides match TRBD2. The CDR3 loop spans 14 amino acids. V was clipped by 4 bases and J by 4 bases; unmatched bases: 7. Germline-derived CDR1 and CDR2 are SGHRS and YFSETQ. The CDR3 DNA sequence: TGCGCCAGCAGCGCGACCCCTAGCGGAGAGACCCAGTACTTC. This translates into CASSATPSGETQYF.

This clonotype was detected ten times or more. J is TRBJ1-1 and V is TRBV3-1, with a tentative D call TRBD1 (5 bases). V lost 0 bases and J 3 bases, leaving 5 bases between the germline ends. This CDR3 spans 13 amino acids. Germline CDR1 and CDR2: LGHDT and YNNKEL (reference sequence). The CDR3 here is CASSQEGDTEAFF. CDR3 DNA sequence: TGTGCCAGCAGCCAAGAGGGGGACACTGAAGCTTTCTTT.

The chain recombines TRBV12-3 or TRBV12-4 with TRBJ2-7; 13 bases map to TRBD2. The CDR3 consists of 14 residues. Germline trimming cut 6 bases from V and 5 bases from J; bases unmatched to any gene: 4. The CDR3 loop reads CASSRGTSGNEQYF. CDR3 nucleotides: TGTGCCAGCAGCCGCGGGACTAGCGGGAACGAGCAGTACTTC.

The sample holds a few counts of this clonotype. The rearrangement uses TRBV14 and TRBJ1-2; no firm D call. V was clipped by 4 bases and J by 7 bases, with 13 bases between them. The CDR3 sequence is 13 residues long. Germline lookup yields CDR1 SGHDN and CDR2 FVKESK. The CDR3, as DNA: TGTGCCAGCAGCCCAATAGTGAAAGTTGGCTACACCTTC. Protein sequence: CASSPIVKVGYTF. The variable domain in full, with the rest retrieved from reference TRBV14 and TRBJ1-2, is EAGVTQFPSHSVIEKGQTVTLRCDPISGHDNLYWYRRVMGKEIKFLLHFVKESKQDESGMPNNRFLAERTGGTYSTLKVQPAELEDSGVYFCASSPIVKVGYTFGSGTRLTVV.

This clonotype was counted many times. This chain uses TRBV6-2 or TRBV6-3 with TRBJ2-2; D is ambiguous. V was shortened by 4 bases and J by 1 base, with 7 bases between the two germline ends. The CDR3 sequence is 14 residues long. CDR1 and CDR2 from the germline V gene are MNHEY and SVGEGT. The CDR3 nucleotides are TGTGCCAGCAGTTCAAACTGGAACACCGGGGAGCTGTTTTTT. Encoded protein: CASSSNWNTGELFF.

This clonotype came up many times. The chain joins TRBV3-1 to TRBJ2-5, with 9 nucleotides matching TRBD2. With 4 bases clipped from V and 1 base from J, the junction kept 7 bases outside the gene matches. Germline CDR1 LGHDT, CDR2 YNNKEL (reference sequence). The CDR3 covers 16 residues. The DNA of the CDR3 is TGTGCCAGCAGCCTGTCCGGGACTAGCCCCCAAGAGACCCAGTACTTC. Its translation is CASSLSGTSPQETQYF.

This clonotype was observed a handful of times. The chain employs TRBV5-1 and TRBJ2-7; D is unclear. Germline-derived CDR1 and CDR2 are SGHRS and YFSETQ. The CDR3 sequence is 14 residues long. Deletions cut 0 bases from V and 5 bases from J, with 12 bases between. The CDR3 region is CASSLAQSVDEQYF. CDR3 DNA sequence: TGCGCCAGCAGCTTGGCACAGTCGGTGGACGAGCAGTACTTC.

The rearrangement uses TRBV9 and TRBJ1-1; 9 positions match TRBD1. The V segment lost 4 bases and the J segment 3 bases; nucleotides outside the gene matches: 4. Germline CDR1 is SGDLS and CDR2 is YYNGEE. This CDR3 is built from 14 residues. CDR3 in DNA: TGTGCCAGCAGCAGGCGACAGGGGGACACTGAAGCTTTCTTT. Translating it yields CASSRRQGDTEAFF. The full variable domain, in which reference TRBV9 and TRBJ1-1 provide the parts outside the CDR3, is DSGVTQTPKHLITATGQRVTLRCSPRSGDLSVYWYQQSLDQGLQFLIQYYNGEERAKGNILERFSAQQFPDLHSELNLSSLELGDSALYFCASSRRQGDTEAFFGQGTRLTVV.

CDR3: CSVVGTGGLYEQYF. Here the CDR3 DNA reads TGCAGCGTTGTAGGAACAGGGGGCCTTTACGAGCAGTACTTC. This chain joins TRBV29-1 and TRBJ2-7; the match to TRBD1 covers 9 bases. CDR3 length: 14 amino acids. From germline, CDR1 is SQVTM and CDR2 ANQGSEA. V shed 4 bases and J 4 bases; nucleotides not matched to a gene: 8.

This clonotype appeared a few times. This chain links TRBV7-3 with TRBJ2-1, with 7 bases matching TRBD1. CDR1 is SGHTA, CDR2 FQGTGA, per germline. J was trimmed by 7 bases and V by 4 bases; bases with no gene match: 4. The CDR3 has 13 residues. This CDR3 is CASSWGQLNEQFF. The CDR3, as DNA: TGTGCCAGCAGCTGGGGACAGCTAAATGAGCAGTTCTTC.